This T cell receptor beta chain derives from a study of STAT5B mutations in CD4+ large granular lymphocyte leukemia. Details on this clone: Its matching antigen is unknown.

Data came from immunoSEQ multiplex PCR; TCRdb stores just in-frame clones and leaves some out. The repertoire has fewer than 50,000 clones, around 75% of them found once; the top ten carry around 0.57%. CDR3 length: 17 residues. General study findings and limits: Patient CD4-sorted repertoires looked more clonal than healthy CD4+ repertoires, even without putative leukemic clones. Compared with healthy controls (2/35), patient top clones favored TRBV06 (8/27).

Sequences were obtained from CD4+ T cells from blood buffy coats. The TCR originated in a human donor in good health. The chain employs TRBV21-1 and TRBJ2-3; the table's TRBD2 call for D was not verified on the DNA. TRBV21-1 is deemed a pseudogene. The CDR3, as DNA: TGTGCCAGCAGCAAACCGTATAGCGGGGGGTTCATAGGTACGCAGTATTTT. It codes for CASSKPYSGGFIGTQYF.